These T cell receptor beta chains were read from a single sample in a study of blood T cell repertoires in COVID-19. Assay used: immunoSEQ multiplex PCR; TCRdb lists only in-frame clones, some missing. This sample has 220,000 or so clones; about nine tenths occur once, and the top ten carry about 6.3%. The sequenced sample was peripheral blood. These TCRs come from a man aged 55 to 69 who had recovered from COVID-19. The CDR3 runs from the conserved cysteine through the conserved F or W. A D gene is named only where the DNA matches it firmly. Expanded clones are given a class, and other clones once, few, many or no size at all.

TGTGCCAGCAGTGAAGCAACAGGGGGGTCCAAGAGAAACACCATATATTTT,CASSEATGGSKRNTIYF,TRBJ1-3,TRBD1,few,TRBV6-1
TGTGCCACCAGTGATCCTCAAGAGACCCAGTACTTC,CATSDPQETQYF,TRBJ2-5,NA,NA,TRBV24-1
TGTGCCAGCAGAGGCGGACAGGGGATCGACTATGGCTACACCTTC,CASRGGQGIDYGYTF,TRBJ1-2,TRBD1,NA,TRBV2
TGCGCCAGCAGCTTGGAAGGGGAGAACACCGGGGAGCTGTTTTTT,CASSLEGENTGELFF,TRBJ2-2,NA,NA,TRBV5-1
TGTGCCAGCAGCCTGAGACAGGTGTACTTC,CASSLRQVYF,TRBJ2-7,NA,NA,TRBV14
TGTGCCAGCAGCTTAGTGACGGGGAGCTCCTACGAGCAGTACTTC,CASSLVTGSSYEQYF,TRBJ2-7,NA,NA,TRBV11-2
TGTGCCAGCAGTTTAGGGTTTAGCGGTAGCACAGATACGCAGTATTTT,CASSLGFSGSTDTQYF,TRBJ2-3,NA,NA,TRBV6-5
TGTGCCAGAAGCCTCACGGGGGGACACCTGTCGGGAAACACCATATATTTT,CARSLTGGHLSGNTIYF,TRBJ1-3,NA,NA,TRBV5-3
TGCAGCGACGGGGGGTCTCGAAGCACTGAAGCTTTCTTT,CSDGGSRSTEAFF,TRBJ1-1,NA,NA,TRBV29-1
TGTGCCAGCAGCTTAACAGGGGGTAGGACCCAGTACTTC,CASSLTGGRTQYF,TRBJ2-5,TRBD1,NA,TRBV11-3
TGTGCCAGTAGCGCGATCATGAACACTGAAGCTTTCTTT,CASSAIMNTEAFF,TRBJ1-1,NA,NA,TRBV19
TGTGCCAGCAGCCAAGATAACCTAGCGGGGGGCCAGGGCGGGGAGCTGTTTTTT,CASSQDNLAGGQGGELFF,TRBJ2-2,TRBD2,NA,TRBV4-2
TGTGCCTGGAGTGTACGACAGGGGCGGGGAAAACTGTTTTTT,CAWSVRQGRGKLFF,TRBJ1-4,TRBD1,NA,TRBV30
TGTGCCAGCAAAGGAAACAGGGAGGGCTTTCAGCCCCAGCATTTT,CASKGNREGFQPQHF,TRBJ1-5,NA,few,TRBV2
TGTGCCAGCAGCCAAGATCTTGGAGCGGTCTCCTACGAGCAGTACTTC,CASSQDLGAVSYEQYF,TRBJ2-7,NA,NA,TRBV4-2
TGTGCCAGCAGCTTGATTCTGGCGGGGGCTAGGGAGCAGTACTTC,CASSLILAGAREQYF,TRBJ2-7,NA,NA,TRBV5-5
TGTGCCTCGCGGGCCCCGAGTTACGAGCAGTACTTC,CASRAPSYEQYF,TRBJ2-7,NA,few,TRBV11-3
TGTGCCAGTCGGACAGGGGGCGAAAAACTGTTTTTT,CASRTGGEKLFF,TRBJ1-4,TRBD1,NA,TRBV6-5
TGTGCCAGCAGCCACCGGGACACAGACTACAATGAGCAGTTCTTC,CASSHRDTDYNEQFF,TRBJ2-1,NA,NA,TRBV3-1/TRBV3-2
TGTGCCAGCAGTTTACCCCCAGGCTATGGCTACACCTTC,CASSLPPGYGYTF,TRBJ1-2,NA,NA,TRBV28
TGCGCCAGCAGCCATAAACTGGGACAGGGGTTAGATACGCAGTATTTT,CASSHKLGQGLDTQYF,TRBJ2-3,TRBD1,NA,TRBV4-1
TGTGCCAGCAGCGCACCACCGGGACAGGGGGAAGAGACCCAGTACTTC,CASSAPPGQGEETQYF,TRBJ2-5,TRBD1,NA,TRBV5-4
TGTGCCAGCAGCTTCAAGCCGACAGGGGGAACCTACGAGCAGTACTTC,CASSFKPTGGTYEQYF,TRBJ2-7,TRBD1,NA,TRBV11-2
TGTGCTAGTGGTTCGGGGACAGGCCTGGTCGATACGCAGTATTTT,CASGSGTGLVDTQYF,TRBJ2-3,TRBD1,NA,TRBV12-5
TGCGCCAGCAGTCAATCGCGGGGGGGATTGGACAATGAGCAGTTCTTC,CASSQSRGGLDNEQFF,TRBJ2-1,TRBD2,NA,TRBV23-1
TGTGCCAGCAGCCAAGGACAGTTAAACATTCAGTACTTC,CASSQGQLNIQYF,TRBJ2-4,NA,NA,TRBV14
TGTGCCAGTAGTATACCAAGACAGGCCTATCAGCCCCAGCATTTT,CASSIPRQAYQPQHF,TRBJ1-5,NA,NA,TRBV19
TGCGCCAGCAGCTTGGACAGGGGGTACGAGCAGTACTTC,CASSLDRGYEQYF,TRBJ2-7,TRBD1,NA,TRBV5-1
TGTGCCAGCAGCCAGACCCTCCTAGGAGCGGAACAGCCCCAGCATTTT,CASSQTLLGAEQPQHF,TRBJ1-5,NA,NA,TRBV14
TGTGCCAGCAGCTCCCGGGGACAAGGCACAGATACGCAGTATTTT,CASSSRGQGTDTQYF,TRBJ2-3,NA,NA,TRBV7-2
TGTGCCAGCGGGCAGGGCCAATATAATTCACCCCTCCACTTT,CASGQGQYNSPLHF,TRBJ1-6,NA,NA,TRBV2
TGTGCCAGCAGCCGGGGGGGGTTGGCCACAGATACGCAGTATTTT,CASSRGGLATDTQYF,TRBJ2-3,TRBD2,NA,TRBV11-2
TGTGCCAGCAGCTTAGCTGGTGGAGATGAGCAGTTCTTC,CASSLAGGDEQFF,TRBJ2-1,NA,NA,TRBV7-8
TGTGCCAGCAGTTGGACAGGGGGCGATGTCGGGGAGCTGTTTTTT,CASSWTGGDVGELFF,TRBJ2-2,TRBD1,NA,TRBV6-6
TGTGCCAGCAGCCCCCGACTAGCGGGGGCCGACACAGATACGCAGTATTTT,CASSPRLAGADTDTQYF,TRBJ2-3,TRBD2,NA,TRBV7-7
TGTGCCAGTGCCTCCAGGGCAACCTCTAACTATGGCTACACCTTC,CASASRATSNYGYTF,TRBJ1-2,NA,NA,TRBV19
TGTGCCAGCAGCCAAGATTGGGACAGCCTATATGGCTACACCTTC,CASSQDWDSLYGYTF,TRBJ1-2,TRBD1,once,TRBV3-1/TRBV3-2